This TCR beta chain was sequenced in a study of T cell responses to AZD1222 COVID-19 vaccine. Turning to this clone: Its antigen is unknown.

The CDR3 consists of 13 residues. Germline V gene data show CDR1 as SNHLY and CDR2 as FYNNEI. Trimming shortened V by 7 bases and J by 1 base, and 11 bases separated the two germline ends. Libraries were prepared by immunoSEQ multiplex PCR; TCRdb keeps only in-frame clonotypes and omits some of them. This sample yields approximately 68,000 clones, of which more than 75% are seen a single time; more than 4% belongs to the top ten. Findings and caveats of the study: After two AZD1222 doses, spike-specific TCR breadth and depth rose versus day 0. Close to half of spike-specific TCRs reportedly recognize unmutated variant regions.

This TCR was sampled from an adult who received the MenACWY meningococcal vaccine as a control. Material: peripheral blood, obtained 28 days after the second dose of the MenACWY control vaccine. V is TRBV2 and J is TRBJ2-7, with D possibly called TRBD1 or TRBD2 (6 bases each). The CDR3 protein is CASKGGLSYEQYF. The CDR3 bases are TGTGCCAGCAAGGGGGGACTTTCCTACGAGCAGTACTTC.